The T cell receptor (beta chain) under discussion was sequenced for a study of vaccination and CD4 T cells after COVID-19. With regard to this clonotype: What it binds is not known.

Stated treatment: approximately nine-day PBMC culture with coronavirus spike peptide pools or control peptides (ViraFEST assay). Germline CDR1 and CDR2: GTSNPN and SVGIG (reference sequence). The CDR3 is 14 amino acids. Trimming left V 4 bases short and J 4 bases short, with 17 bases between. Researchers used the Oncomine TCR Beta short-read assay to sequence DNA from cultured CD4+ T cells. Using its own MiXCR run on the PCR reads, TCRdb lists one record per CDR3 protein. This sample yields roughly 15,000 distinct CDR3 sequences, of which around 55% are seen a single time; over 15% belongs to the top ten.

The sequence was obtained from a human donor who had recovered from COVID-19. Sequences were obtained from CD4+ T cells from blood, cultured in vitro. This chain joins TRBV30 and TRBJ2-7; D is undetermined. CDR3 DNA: TGTGCCTGGAACGCAGAGTTTGGTTCGTACGAGCAGTACTTC. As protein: CAWNAEFGSYEQYF. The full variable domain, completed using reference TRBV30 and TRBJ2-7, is SQTIHQWPATLVQPVGSPLSLECTVEGTSNPNLYWYRQAAGRGLQLLFYSVGIGQISSEVPQNLSASRPQDRQFILSSKKLLLSDSGFYLCAWNAEFGSYEQYFGPGTRLTVT.